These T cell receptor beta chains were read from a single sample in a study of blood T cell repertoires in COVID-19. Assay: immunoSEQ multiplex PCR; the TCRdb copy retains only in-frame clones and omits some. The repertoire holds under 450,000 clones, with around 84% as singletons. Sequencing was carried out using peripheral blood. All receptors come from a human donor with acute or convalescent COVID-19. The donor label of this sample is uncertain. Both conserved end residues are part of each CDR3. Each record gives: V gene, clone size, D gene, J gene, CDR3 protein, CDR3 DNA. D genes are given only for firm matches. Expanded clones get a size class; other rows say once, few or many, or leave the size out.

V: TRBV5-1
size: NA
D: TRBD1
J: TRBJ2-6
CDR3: CASSSEPRDRGFPGANVLTF
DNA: TGCGCCAGCAGCTCGGAGCCTAGGGACAGGGGTTTCCCTGGGGCCAACGTCCTGACTTTC

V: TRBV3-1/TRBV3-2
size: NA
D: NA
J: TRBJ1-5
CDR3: CASSQGALLSNQPQHF
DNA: TGTGCCAGCAGCCAAGGGGCCCTACTTAGCAATCAGCCCCAGCATTTT

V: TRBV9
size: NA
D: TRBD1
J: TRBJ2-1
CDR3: CASSLRTGGGNEQFF
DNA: TGTGCCAGCAGCCTACGGACAGGGGGGGGCAATGAGCAGTTCTTC

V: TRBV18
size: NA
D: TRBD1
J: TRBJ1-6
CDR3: CASSRDSYNSPLHF
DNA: TGTGCCAGCTCCCGGGACAGCTATAATTCACCCCTCCACTTT

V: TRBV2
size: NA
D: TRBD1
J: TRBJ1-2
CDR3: CASTWTGAKSGYTF
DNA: TGTGCCAGCACCTGGACAGGGGCGAAGTCTGGCTACACCTTC

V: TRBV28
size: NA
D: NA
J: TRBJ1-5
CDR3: CASSSPGGRGQPQHF
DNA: TGTGCCAGCAGTTCCCCGGGGGGCAGAGGTCAGCCCCAGCATTTT

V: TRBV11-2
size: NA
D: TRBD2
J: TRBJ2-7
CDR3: CASSSAGAGGPFSYEQYF
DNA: TGTGCCAGCAGCTCGGCCGGGGCGGGAGGGCCCTTCTCCTACGAGCAGTACTTC

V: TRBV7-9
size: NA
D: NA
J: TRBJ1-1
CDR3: CASSFDWRTEAFF
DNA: TGTGCCAGCAGTTTTGACTGGAGGACTGAAGCTTTCTTT

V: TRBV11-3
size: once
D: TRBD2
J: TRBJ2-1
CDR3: CASSSTSRRGSTYNEQFF
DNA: TGTGCCAGCAGCTCAACGTCAAGGCGGGGGAGTACCTACAATGAGCAGTTCTTC

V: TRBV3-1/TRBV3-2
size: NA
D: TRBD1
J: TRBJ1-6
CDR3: CASSRIGQGNSPLHF
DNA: TGTGCCAGCAGCCGAATCGGACAGGGAAATTCACCCCTCCACTTT

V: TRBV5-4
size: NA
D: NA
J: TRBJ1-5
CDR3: CASSFAVGQRNQPQHF
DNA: TGTGCCAGCAGCTTCGCTGTGGGACAACGCAATCAGCCCCAGCATTTT

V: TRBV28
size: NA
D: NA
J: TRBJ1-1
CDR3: CASSLRVEAFF
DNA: TGTGCCAGCAGTTTGAGGGTGGAAGCTTTCTTT

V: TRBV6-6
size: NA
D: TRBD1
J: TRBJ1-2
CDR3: CASSPTNRQGAHGYTF
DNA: TGTGCCAGCAGTCCTACAAACAGACAGGGGGCGCATGGCTACACCTTC

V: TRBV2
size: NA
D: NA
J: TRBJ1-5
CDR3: CASMGSSNQPQHF
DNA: TGTGCCAGCATGGGCAGTAGCAATCAGCCCCAGCATTTT

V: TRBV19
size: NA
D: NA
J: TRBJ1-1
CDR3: CASSTSRAPTNTEAFF
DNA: TGTGCCAGTAGTACTTCCAGGGCGCCTACTAACACTGAAGCTTTCTTT

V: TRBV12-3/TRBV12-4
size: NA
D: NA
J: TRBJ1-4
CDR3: CASSRQGAEKLFF
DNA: TGTGCCAGCAGTCGACAAGGGGCGGAAAAACTGTTTTTT

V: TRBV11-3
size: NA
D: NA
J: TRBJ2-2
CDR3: CASRLRANTGELFF
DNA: TGTGCCAGCAGGCTTCGAGCGAACACCGGGGAGCTGTTTTTT

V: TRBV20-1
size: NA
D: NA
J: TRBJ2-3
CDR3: CSASEAGLYTQYF
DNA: TGCAGTGCTAGTGAGGCAGGATTATATACGCAGTATTTT

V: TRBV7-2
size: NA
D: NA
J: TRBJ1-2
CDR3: CASSPREGYGYTF
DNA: TGTGCCAGCAGCCCTCGGGAGGGCTATGGCTACACCTTC

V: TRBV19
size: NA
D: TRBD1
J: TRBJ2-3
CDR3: CASSIGVRTGFADTQYF
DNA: TGTGCCAGTAGTATTGGGGTAAGGACAGGGTTCGCAGATACGCAGTATTTT

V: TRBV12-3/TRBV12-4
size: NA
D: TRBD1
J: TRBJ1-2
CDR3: CASRATGGGYTF
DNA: TGTGCCAGCAGGGCGACAGGGGGTGGCTACACCTTC

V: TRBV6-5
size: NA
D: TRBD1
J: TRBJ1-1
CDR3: CASSYSIAGGNLAFF
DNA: TGTGCCAGCAGTTACTCGATAGCAGGGGGCAATCTGGCTTTCTTT

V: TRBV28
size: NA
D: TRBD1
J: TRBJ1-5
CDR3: CASFNIGGRNQPQHF
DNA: TGTGCCAGCTTTAATATAGGGGGCAGGAATCAGCCCCAGCATTTT